This entry lists 20 T cell receptor beta chains sequenced from one sample in a study of T cell responses to AZD1222 COVID-19 vaccine. Sequencing used immunoSEQ multiplex PCR; TCRdb keeps in-frame clones, though not all of them. This repertoire shows approximately 100,000 clones, over 75% found once; its top ten account for roughly 13%. The sequenced sample was peripheral blood, obtained on day 0 of MenACWY control vaccination. These receptors were obtained from an adult in good health.

This CDR3 is CAWASGSVGGYTF. The CDR3 nucleotides are TGTGCCTGGGCTTCGGGGTCGGTAGGTGGCTACACCTTC. The chain couples TRBV30 to TRBJ1-2; D not certain. The CDR3 length is 13 residues. Germline values: CDR1 GTSNPN, CDR2 SVGIG (reference sequence). V was trimmed by 5 bases and J by 7 bases, leaving 17 bases between them.

The rearrangement joins TRBV4-1 to TRBJ2-5; D call uncertain. The CDR3 spans 14 residues. Germline CDR1 reads MGHRA; CDR2 reads YSYEKL. With 0 bases removed from V and 5 bases from J, the gap between germline ends came to 10 bases. The CDR3 protein is CASSQDQALETQYF. The CDR3 bases are TGCGCCAGCAGCCAAGATCAAGCGCTCGAGACCCAGTACTTC.

This sequence joins TRBV23-1 and TRBJ2-7; TRBD1 matches at 7 bases. TRBV23-1 is recorded as an ORF, its role being uncertain. The junction had 13 bases not matched to a gene; V was cut back by 8 bases and J by 0 bases. This CDR3 is built from 16 residues. In DNA, the CDR3 is TGCGCCAGCCTACTACACGACAGGGCCAGCTCCTACGAGCAGTACTTC. Residues: CASLLHDRASSYEQYF.

J is TRBJ2-5 and V is TRBV3-1 (or the pseudogene TRBV3-2), with no clear D. The CDR3 is 14 amino acids. Trimming pared 6 bases from V and 7 bases from J, leaving 18 bases between. Germline-derived CDR1 and CDR2 are LGHDT and YNNKEL (reference sequence). The CDR3 spells CASRPAAGPSTQYF. The CDR3 DNA sequence: TGTGCCAGCAGGCCGGCAGCCGGGCCGTCGACCCAGTACTTC.

In DNA form, the CDR3 reads TGCAGTGCTAGGGGGTCGGATACGCAGTATTTT. The encoded protein is CSARGSDTQYF. The rearrangement joins TRBV20-1 to TRBJ2-3; D call uncertain. The CDR3 spans 11 residues. CDR1 and CDR2 from the germline V gene are DFQATT and SNEGSKA (reference sequence). Trimming left V 3 bases short and J 6 bases short, with 7 bases between.

The chain couples TRBV20-1 to TRBJ1-3, with unresolved D. Trimming stripped 3 bases from V and 4 bases from J, with 10 bases between. CDR3 length: 13 residues. Germline V gene sequence: CDR1 DFQATT, CDR2 SNEGSKA (reference sequence). CDR3 nucleotides: TGCAGTGCTAGTTCCGGGTACGGAAACACCATATATTTT. Amino acids: CSASSGYGNTIYF.

The V and J genes are TRBV19 and TRBJ2-7; TRBD1 agrees at 10 bases. Germline V lookup: CDR1 LNHDA, CDR2 SQIVND (reference sequence). V lost 6 bases and J lost 0; bases outside the gene matches: 5. This CDR3 region has 15 residues. Here the CDR3 reads CASSKDRGPSYEQYF. CDR3 nucleotides: TGTGCCAGTAGCAAAGACAGGGGGCCCTCCTACGAGCAGTACTTC.

V gene TRBV7-9 combines with J gene TRBJ1-6; D call uncertain. Trimming took 1 base from V and 9 from J, leaving 7 bases between them. Germline CDR1 is SEHNR and CDR2 is FQNEAQ (reference sequence). The CDR3 sequence is 13 residues long. The CDR3 loop is CASSLVEGSPLHF. The CDR3 DNA reads as TGTGCCAGCAGCTTAGTCGAGGGTTCACCCCTCCACTTT.

The chain couples TRBV2 to TRBJ2-3; tentatively, D is TRBD2 (7 bases). Germline CDR1 and CDR2: SNHLY and FYNNEI. The CDR3 covers 13 residues. V was clipped by 11 bases and J by 2 bases, with 14 bases between them. DNA of the CDR3: TGTGCCGGAGGGGGGGCCAACACAGATACGCAGTATTTT. Amino acids: CAGGGANTDTQYF.

The chain uses TRBV9 and TRBJ1-6; D is possibly TRBD1 (5 bases). Trimming took 1 base from V and 14 from J, leaving 13 bases between them. The CDR3 loop spans 13 amino acids. Germline V CDR1 and CDR2: SGDLS, YYNGEE. CDR3 coding DNA: TGTGCCAGCAGCGTATCGGGGGATGGGTCCCTCCACTTT. Translation: CASSVSGDGSLHF.

A few counts support this clone. In nucleotides, the CDR3 is TGCGCCAGCAGCGGACAGGGGGATCAAGAGCAGTACTTC. Protein sequence: CASSGQGDQEQYF. The chain links TRBV5-1 to TRBJ2-7; TRBD1 matches 10 bases. The trim removed 4 bases at V and 7 bases at J, leaving 5 bases unmatched. Germline loops: CDR1 SGHRS, CDR2 YFSETQ. The CDR3 runs 13 residues.

The V gene is TRBV5-1, the J gene TRBJ2-1; D may be TRBD2 (6 bases). The CDR3 is 14 residues long. Trimming took off 3 bases at V and 4 bases at J, with 11 bases between the two ends. The germline gives CDR1 SGHRS, CDR2 YFSETQ. CDR3 amino acids: CASSWRAVYNEQFF. Here the CDR3 DNA reads TGCGCCAGCAGCTGGAGGGCGGTGTACAATGAGCAGTTCTTC. Based on the CDR3 plus reference TRBV5-1 and TRBJ2-1, the full variable domain is KAGVTQTPRYLIKTRGQQVTLSCSPISGHRSVSWYQQTPGQGLQFLFEYFSETQRNKGNFPGRFSGRQFSNSRSEMNVSTLELGDSALYLCASSWRAVYNEQFFGPGTRLTVL.

DNA for the CDR3: TGTGCCAGCAGCTTATCAGGGACAGGGAATTACAATGAGCAGTTCTTC. It is translated as CASSLSGTGNYNEQFF. J is TRBJ2-1 and V is TRBV11-2; TRBD1 matches 9 bases. CDR3 length: 16 residues. Germline V lookup: CDR1 SGHAT, CDR2 FQNNGV. The junction had 6 bases not matched to a gene; V was cut back by 2 bases and J by 4 bases. Supplemented by reference TRBV11-2 and TRBJ2-1, the full variable domain reads EAGVAQSPRYKIIEKRQSVAFWCNPISGHATLYWYQQILGQGPKLLIQFQNNGVVDDSQLPKDRFSAERLKGVDSTLKIQPAKLEDSAVYLCASSLSGTGNYNEQFFGPGTRLTVL.

The chain couples TRBV13 to TRBJ2-7; D uncertain. In germline, CDR1 is PRHDT, CDR2 FYEKMQ (reference sequence). The CDR3 contains 12 residues. Trimming removed 0 bases at V and 5 bases at J, with 5 bases between. In nucleotides, the CDR3 is TGTGCCAGCAGCTTAGGCCTCAACGAGCAGTACTTC. It specifies CASSLGLNEQYF. The whole variable domain, filled in from reference TRBV13 and TRBJ2-7, reads AAGVIQSPRHLIKEKRETATLKCYPIPRHDTVYWYQQGPGQDPQFLISFYEKMQSDKGSIPDRFSAQQFSDYHSELNMSSLELGDSALYFCASSLGLNEQYFGPGTRLTVT.

The J gene is TRBJ1-5, the V gene TRBV4-3; 7 nucleotides line up with TRBD1. CDR3 length: 16 residues. Germline V CDR1 and CDR2: LGHNA, YSLEER. The J segment lost 8 bases and the V segment lost 1 base, leaving 11 bases of the junction unmatched. The CDR3 bases are TGCGCCAGCAGCCAAGCTCTGGGACAGCCTTCGGAGCCCCAGCATTTT. Amino acid sequence: CASSQALGQPSEPQHF.

The sample holds one count of this clone. V usage is TRBV6-5 and J usage is TRBJ1-2; D is unresolved. Trimming shortened V by 3 bases and J by 4 bases, and 6 bases separated the two germline ends. Germline V gene sequence: CDR1 MNHEY, CDR2 SVGAGI. The CDR3 has 12 amino acids. Written as DNA, the CDR3 is TGTGCCAGCAGTTATGGGTCCTATGGCTACACCTTC. Its protein is CASSYGSYGYTF.

The rearrangement joins TRBV19 to TRBJ1-5; 10 positions match TRBD1. The junction had 6 bases not matched to a gene; V was cut back by 5 bases and J by 5 bases. The germline gives CDR1 LNHDA, CDR2 SQIVND (reference sequence). The CDR3 totals 15 residues. As DNA, the CDR3 is TGTGCCAGTAGTGACTCCGGGACAGGGGATCAGCCCCAGCATTTT. Amino acid sequence: CASSDSGTGDQPQHF.

The chain is built from TRBV4-2 and TRBJ2-3, with 9 bases lining up with TRBD1. V lost 4 bases to trimming and J lost 6 bases; unmatched junction nucleotides: 17. The CDR3 totals 18 residues. Looked up from germline, CDR1 is LGHNA and CDR2 is YNFKEQ. This CDR3 reads CASSLQGAHVGGLDTQYF. The CDR3 region has the DNA TGTGCCAGCAGCCTACAGGGGGCCCATGTGGGGGGGCTCGATACGCAGTATTTT.

The chain has TRBV11-2 and TRBJ1-6; 8 nucleotides agree with TRBD1. The CDR3 runs 15 residues. Germline-derived CDR1 and CDR2 are SGHAT and FQNNGV. V lost 4 bases, J lost 7 bases, and 6 bases stayed unmatched. The CDR3 DNA is TGTGCCAGCAGCTCCACAGGGGGATCGAATTCACCCCTCCACTTT. The encoded protein is CASSSTGGSNSPLHF. Full variable domain (rest looked up from reference TRBV11-2 and TRBJ1-6): EAGVAQSPRYKIIEKRQSVAFWCNPISGHATLYWYQQILGQGPKLLIQFQNNGVVDDSQLPKDRFSAERLKGVDSTLKIQPAKLEDSAVYLCASSSTGGSNSPLHFGNGTRLTVT.

The V and J genes are TRBV29-1 and TRBJ1-2; 8 nucleotides agree with TRBD1. The germline gives CDR1 SQVTM, CDR2 ANQGSEA. This CDR3 comprises 14 residues. The J segment lost 8 bases and the V segment lost 3 bases, leaving 11 bases of the junction unmatched. The CDR3 is CSVEAGGILRGYTF. The CDR3 DNA is TGCAGCGTTGAGGCAGGGGGCATACTCCGGGGCTACACCTTC.